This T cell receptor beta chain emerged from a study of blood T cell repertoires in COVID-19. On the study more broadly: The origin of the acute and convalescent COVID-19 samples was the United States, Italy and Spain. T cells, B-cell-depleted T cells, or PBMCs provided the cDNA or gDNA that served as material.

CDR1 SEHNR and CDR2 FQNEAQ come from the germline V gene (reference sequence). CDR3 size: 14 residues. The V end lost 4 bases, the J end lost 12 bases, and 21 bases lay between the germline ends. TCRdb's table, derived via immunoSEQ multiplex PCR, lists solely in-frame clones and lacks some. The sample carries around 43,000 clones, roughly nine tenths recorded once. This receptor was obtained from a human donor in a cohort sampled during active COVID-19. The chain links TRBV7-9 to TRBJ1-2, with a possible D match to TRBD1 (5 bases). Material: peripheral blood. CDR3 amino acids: CASSSLGLRGGHTF. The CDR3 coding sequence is TGTGCCAGCAGCTCCCTAGGTTTGAGGGGAGGACACACCTTC.